Below are 4 T cell receptor beta chains sequenced from a single sample in a study of a mutant IDH1 vaccine in newly diagnosed glioma. Sequencing used immunoSEQ multiplex PCR; TCRdb keeps in-frame clones, though not all of them. The sample has 45,000 to 55,000 clones, about nine tenths seen once. The time point: baseline, week 1 (first vaccination visit). Indicated treatment: pre-vaccination baseline after standard-of-care therapy. The source material was PBMCs, sampled from a glioma patient treated with radiotherapy, temozolomide or both. These receptors all come from a man between 40 and 49 years old with glioma.

The chain joins TRBV6-5 to TRBJ1-5; the D is unclear. Between the trimmed V and J ends, which lost 2 bases and 6 bases, there was a span of 11 bases. Germline CDR1 reads MNHEY; CDR2 reads SVGAGI. CDR3 size: 14 residues. CDR3 sequence reads: CASSYAGEGQPQHF. CDR3 sequence (DNA): TGTGCCAGCAGTTACGCCGGGGAGGGTCAGCCCCAGCATTTT.

This chain connects TRBV2 to TRBJ1-5, with D maybe TRBD1 (6 bases). The ends were cut back, 2 bases at V and 7 bases at J, with 15 bases in the middle. The length of the CDR3 is 15 residues. Germline lookup yields CDR1 SNHLY and CDR2 FYNNEI. In nucleotides, the CDR3 is TGTGCCAGCAGTGAATCAAGGGGGTTCGGCCAGCCCCAGCATTTT. It translates to CASSESRGFGQPQHF.

This chain joins TRBV7-9 and TRBJ2-6; 7 nucleotides line up with TRBD2. Trimming cost V 4 bases and J 0 bases; bases outside gene matches: 12. There are 19 residues in the CDR3. The germline V gene has CDR1 SEHNR and CDR2 FQNEAQ (reference sequence). The CDR3 loop is CASSSSVAGLTSGANVLTF. CDR3 in DNA: TGTGCCAGCAGCTCGTCGGTAGCGGGCCTCACCTCTGGGGCCAACGTCCTGACTTTC.

This chain joins TRBV7-2 and TRBJ1-5, with D possibly matching TRBD1 (5 bases). Germline CDR1 and CDR2: SGHTA and FQGNSA. Trimming shortened V by 6 bases and J by 6 bases, and 15 bases separated the two germline ends. This CDR3 has 14 amino acids. The DNA for the CDR3 is TGTGCCAGCAGTAACGGCGGGACCCCTCAGCCCCAGCATTTT. Translated: CASSNGGTPQPQHF.